This TCR beta chain is from a study of blood T cell repertoires in COVID-19. TCRdb's table, derived via immunoSEQ multiplex PCR, lists solely in-frame clones and lacks some. The sample shows more than 95,000 clones, around 81% of them seen only once. Germline V gene lookup returns CDR1 KGHSH and CDR2 LQKENI. This CDR3 is 15 amino acids long. Trimming cost V 3 bases and J 2 bases; bases outside gene matches: 4. Sequences were obtained from peripheral blood. The chain is built from TRBV18 and TRBJ1-2; 9 bases align to TRBD1. The sequence was collected from a woman in her forties or fifties with acute or convalescent COVID-19. CDR3 sequence: CASSPTGTGNYGYTF. The CDR3 region has the DNA TGTGCCAGCTCACCTACCGGGACAGGGAACTATGGCTACACCTTC.